Only a few counts were recorded for the clone carrying this T cell receptor (beta chain). Its specificity is unknown. This entry comes from a study of T cell repertoires in aging, cancer and after chemotherapy. Whole-study context: Donor ages fell into six groups from 30 or younger up to 70 or older. Healthy donor repertoires were recorded over several months to years and showed clear clonal overlap.

The study, taken as a whole, reports: Age-matched healthy donors had significantly more diverse, less clonal blood TCR repertoires than untreated cancer patients. Healthy donors lost TCR diversity with age mainly through richness, cancer patients through richness and evenness.

CDR3 size: 14 residues. Germline V gene sequence: CDR1 GTSNPN, CDR2 SVGIG (reference sequence). Trimming removed 3 bases at V and 8 bases at J, with 19 bases between. A mixed TRB-A/B primer pool amplified rearranged TRB by multiplex touch-down PCR. TCRdb reprocessed the multiplex PCR reads via MiXCR and lists one record per CDR3 protein. The sample consists of 5,000 to 6,000 distinct CDR3 sequences, approximately 30% of them appearing once. TCR beta rearrangements were amplified from peripheral blood genomic DNA. V gene TRBV30 combines with J gene TRBJ1-1; tentative D call: TRBD1 (6 bases). The material sequenced was blood. The receptor's source is a human donor in good health. Here the CDR3 DNA reads TGTGCCTGGAGCCAAGGACAGCTATGGGGGGAAGCTTTCTTT. As protein: CAWSQGQLWGEAFF. Using reference TRBV30 and TRBJ1-1 for the parts outside the CDR3, the full variable domain is SQTIHQWPATLVQPVGSPLSLECTVEGTSNPNLYWYRQAAGRGLQLLFYSVGIGQISSEVPQNLSASRPQDRQFILSSKKLLLSDSGFYLCAWSQGQLWGEAFFGQGTRLTVV.